The clone carrying this T cell receptor (beta chain) was seen just once. Antigen unknown. From the 5' RACE reads, TCRdb called clonotypes with MiXCR, one entry per CDR3 protein. The table lists roughly 230,000 distinct CDR3 sequences, over 15% of them singletons. Germline values: CDR1 LGHNA, CDR2 YNFKEQ. Trimming took 0 bases from V and 4 from J; bases not matched to a gene: 11. The CDR3 has 18 amino acids. This sample was included in a study of CD8 T cells in ankylosing spondylitis. Broader study findings: Earlier studies detected some motif variants in reactive arthritis synovial fluid and blood.

This receptor was obtained from a male donor with ankylosing spondylitis or in good health (not recorded which). Sequenced input: blood, either unsorted or a sorted T cell fraction (not recorded which). The gene calls are TRBV4-2 and TRBJ2-1, with TRBD1 matching over 8 bases. The chain's CDR3 is CASSQEWQGAIGYNEQFF. CDR3 coding DNA: TGTGCCAGCAGCCAAGAGTGGCAGGGGGCTATTGGATACAATGAGCAGTTCTTC.